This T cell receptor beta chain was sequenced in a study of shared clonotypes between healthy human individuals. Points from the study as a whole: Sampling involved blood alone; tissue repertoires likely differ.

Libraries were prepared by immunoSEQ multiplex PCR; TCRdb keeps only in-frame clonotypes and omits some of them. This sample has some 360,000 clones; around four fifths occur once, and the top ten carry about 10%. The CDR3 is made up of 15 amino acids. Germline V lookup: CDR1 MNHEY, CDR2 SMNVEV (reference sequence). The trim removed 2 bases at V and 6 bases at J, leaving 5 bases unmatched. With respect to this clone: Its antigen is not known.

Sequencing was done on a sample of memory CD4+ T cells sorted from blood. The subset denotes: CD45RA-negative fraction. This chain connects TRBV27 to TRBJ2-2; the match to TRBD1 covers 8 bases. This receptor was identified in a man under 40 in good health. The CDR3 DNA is TGTGCCAGCAGTTTACAACAGGGGGTGTCCGGGGAGCTGTTTTTT. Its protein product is CASSLQQGVSGELFF.